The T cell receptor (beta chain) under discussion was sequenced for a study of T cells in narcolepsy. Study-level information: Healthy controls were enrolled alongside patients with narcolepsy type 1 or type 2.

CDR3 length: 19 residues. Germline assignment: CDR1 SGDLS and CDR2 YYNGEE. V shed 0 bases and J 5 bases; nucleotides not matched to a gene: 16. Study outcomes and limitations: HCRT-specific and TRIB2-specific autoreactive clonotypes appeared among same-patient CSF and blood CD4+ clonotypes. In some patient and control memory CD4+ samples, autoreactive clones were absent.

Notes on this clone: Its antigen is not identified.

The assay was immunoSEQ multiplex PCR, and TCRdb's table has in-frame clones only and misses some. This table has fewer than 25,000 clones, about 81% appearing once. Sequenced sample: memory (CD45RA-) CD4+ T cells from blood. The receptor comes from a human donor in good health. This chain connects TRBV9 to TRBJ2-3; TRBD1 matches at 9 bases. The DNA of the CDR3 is TGTGCCAGCAGCGTAGCTGTGACAGGGGGGATCGGCGTGGGAGATACGCAGTATTTT. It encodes CASSVAVTGGIGVGDTQYF.